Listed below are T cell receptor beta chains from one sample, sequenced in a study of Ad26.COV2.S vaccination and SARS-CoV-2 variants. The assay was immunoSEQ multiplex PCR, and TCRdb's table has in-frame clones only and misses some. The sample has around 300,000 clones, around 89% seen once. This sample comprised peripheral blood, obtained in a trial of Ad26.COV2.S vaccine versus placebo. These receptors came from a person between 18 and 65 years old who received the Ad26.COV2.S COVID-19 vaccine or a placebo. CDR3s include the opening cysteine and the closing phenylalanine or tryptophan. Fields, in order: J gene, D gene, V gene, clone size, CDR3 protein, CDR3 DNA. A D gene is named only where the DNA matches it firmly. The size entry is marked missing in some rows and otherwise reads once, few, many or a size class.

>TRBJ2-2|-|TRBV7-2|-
CASSFLAYTGELFF
TGTGCCAGCAGCTTCCTCGCGTACACCGGGGAGCTGTTTTTT
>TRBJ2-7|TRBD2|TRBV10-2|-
CASSESREVYEQYF
TGCGCCAGCAGTGAGTCGCGGGAGGTTTACGAGCAGTACTTC
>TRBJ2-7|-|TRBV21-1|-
CASTLQGAGEQYF
TGTGCCAGCACTTTACAGGGGGCCGGCGAGCAGTACTTC
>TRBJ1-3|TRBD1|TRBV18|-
CASSSWTGEDGNTIYF
TGTGCCAGCTCATCCTGGACAGGCGAAGATGGAAACACCATATATTTT
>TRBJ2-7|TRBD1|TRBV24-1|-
CATSDYRGYEQYF
TGTGCCACCAGTGACTACAGGGGATACGAGCAGTACTTC
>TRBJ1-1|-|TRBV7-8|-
CASSLRGLDSEAFF
TGTGCCAGCAGCCTACGGGGCCTGGACTCAGAAGCTTTCTTT
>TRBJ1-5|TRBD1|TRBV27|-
CASSSGQGDNQPQHF
TGTGCCAGCAGTTCGGGACAGGGGGACAATCAGCCCCAGCATTTT
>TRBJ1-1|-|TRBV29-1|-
CSANPREAFF
TGCAGCGCCAACCCAAGGGAAGCTTTCTTT
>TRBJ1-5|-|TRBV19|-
CASSLSAGLNQPQHF
TGTGCCAGTAGTCTCTCTGCCGGACTCAATCAGCCCCAGCATTTT
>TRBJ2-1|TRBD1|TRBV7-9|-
CASSSRGTNEQFF
TGTGCCAGCAGCTCCAGGGGGACCAATGAGCAGTTCTTC
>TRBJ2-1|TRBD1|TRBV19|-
CASSRQGRFGQFF
TGTGCCAGTAGTCGACAGGGACGGTTTGGGCAGTTCTTC
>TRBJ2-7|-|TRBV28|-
CASSLLRAEQYF
TGTGCCAGCAGTTTATTAAGGGCCGAGCAGTACTTC
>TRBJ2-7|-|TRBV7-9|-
CASSLGEPGTGSYEQYF
TGTGCCAGCAGCTTAGGAGAACCCGGGACCGGTTCCTACGAGCAGTACTTC
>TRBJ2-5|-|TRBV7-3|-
CASSAYGAQETQYF
TGTGCCAGCAGCGCGTACGGGGCTCAAGAGACCCAGTACTTC
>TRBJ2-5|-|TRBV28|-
CASSLSPGQGTQYF
TGTGCCAGCAGTTTATCACCGGGCCAGGGGACCCAGTACTTC
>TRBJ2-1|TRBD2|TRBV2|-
CASSLTSGSYNEQFF
TGTGCCAGCAGTTTGACTAGCGGCTCCTACAATGAGCAGTTCTTC
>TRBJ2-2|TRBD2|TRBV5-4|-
CASKLSGGPNTGELFF
TGTGCCAGCAAGCTTAGCGGGGGGCCTAACACCGGGGAGCTGTTTTTT
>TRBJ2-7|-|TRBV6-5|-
CATSIKYEQYF
TGTGCCACCTCAATTAAGTACGAGCAGTACTTC
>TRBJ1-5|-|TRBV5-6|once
CASSLGASNQPQHF
TGTGCCAGCAGCTTGGGGGCTAGCAATCAGCCCCAGCATTTT
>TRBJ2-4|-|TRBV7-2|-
CASSLSQGGKKNIQYF
TGTGCCAGCAGCTTATCGCAGGGGGGGAAAAAAAACATTCAGTACTTC
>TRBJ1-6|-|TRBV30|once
CAWTPPLDSINSPLHF
TGTGCCTGGACCCCGCCCCTGGACAGTATTAATTCACCCCTCCACTTT
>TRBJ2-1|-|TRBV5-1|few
CASSADRDFYNEQFF
TGCGCCAGCAGCGCCGACAGGGACTTCTACAATGAGCAGTTCTTC
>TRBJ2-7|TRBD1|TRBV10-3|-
CAISGQGTVSLNEQYF
TGTGCCATCAGTGGACAGGGAACCGTCTCTTTGAACGAGCAGTACTTC
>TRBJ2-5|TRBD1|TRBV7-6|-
CASSPGTGQETQYF
TGTGCCAGCAGCCCGGGGACAGGTCAAGAGACCCAGTACTTC
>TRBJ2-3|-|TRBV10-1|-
CASSFKSQPTDTQYF
TGCGCCAGCAGTTTTAAGTCCCAACCCACAGATACGCAGTATTTT
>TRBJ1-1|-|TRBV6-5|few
CATRLTGRLNTEAFF
TGTGCCACCCGGCTCACGGGGCGATTAAACACTGAAGCTTTCTTT
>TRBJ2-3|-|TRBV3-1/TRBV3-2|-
CASSKQSTDTQYF
TGTGCCAGCAGTAAACAGAGCACAGATACGCAGTATTTT
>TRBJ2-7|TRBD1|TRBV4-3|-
CASSQEVGQASYEQYF
TGCGCCAGCAGCCAAGAAGTGGGACAGGCCTCCTACGAGCAGTACTTC
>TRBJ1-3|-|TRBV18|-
CASSPGAGWTGNTIYF
TGTGCCAGCTCACCAGGGGCAGGGTGGACTGGAAACACCATATATTTT
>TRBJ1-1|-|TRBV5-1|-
CASSSQGNTEAFF
TGCGCCAGCAGCTCACAGGGGAACACTGAAGCTTTCTTT
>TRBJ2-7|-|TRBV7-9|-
CASSFSRDEQYF
TGTGCCAGCAGTTTCAGCCGGGACGAGCAGTACTTC
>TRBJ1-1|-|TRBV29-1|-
CSVDRGGDTEAFF
TGCAGCGTTGATCGAGGTGGGGACACTGAAGCTTTCTTT
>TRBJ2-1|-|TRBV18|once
CASSPRPGNYDYNEQFF
TGTGCCAGCTCACCACGTCCGGGAAACTACGACTACAATGAGCAGTTCTTC
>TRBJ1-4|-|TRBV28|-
CASSSGANEKLFF
TGTGCCAGCAGTTCCGGGGCTAATGAAAAACTGTTTTTT
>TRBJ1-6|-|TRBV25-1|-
CASRRQHNSPLHF
TGTGCCAGCAGGAGACAACATAATTCACCCCTCCACTTT
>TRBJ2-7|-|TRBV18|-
CASSAASYEQYF
TGTGCCAGCTCGGCAGCATCCTACGAGCAGTACTTC
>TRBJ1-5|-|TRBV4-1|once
CASSEAWQVNQPQHF
TGCGCCAGCAGCGAAGCGTGGCAGGTCAATCAGCCCCAGCATTTT
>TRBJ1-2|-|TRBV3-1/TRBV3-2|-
CASSQARGSGYTF
TGTGCCAGCAGCCAAGCGCGGGGTTCTGGCTACACCTTC
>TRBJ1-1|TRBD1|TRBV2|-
CASSSQGFRNTEAFF
TGTGCCAGCTCCTCACAGGGGTTTAGGAACACTGAAGCTTTCTTT
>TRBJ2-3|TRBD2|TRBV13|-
CASSAGRHTDTQYF
TGTGCCAGCTCAGCGGGGCGTCACACAGATACGCAGTATTTT
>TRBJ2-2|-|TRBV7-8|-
CASSLAGRGAGELFF
TGTGCCAGCAGCTTAGCCGGAAGGGGGGCCGGGGAGCTGTTTTTT